What follows is one T cell receptor beta chain and its context. This record belongs to a study of blood T cell repertoires in COVID-19. Study at large: PBMCs, B-cell-depleted T cells, or T cells provided the cDNA or gDNA that made up the material.

Germline CDR1 SGHVS, CDR2 FNYEAQ. Trimming took off 1 base at V and 5 bases at J, with 8 bases between the two ends. CDR3 size: 13 residues. Only in-frame clones appear in the TCRdb table, and some are missing; sequencing was by immunoSEQ multiplex PCR. The data show 60,000 to 65,000 clones, approximately 77% seen once. The chain uses TRBV7-6 and TRBJ1-1; D is ambiguous. The sample comprised peripheral blood. This clonotype originated in a woman in her 70s with COVID-19, enrolled during active disease. The CDR3 loop reads CASSLELDTEAFF. The CDR3 DNA follows: TGTGCCAGCAGCTTAGAACTCGATACTGAAGCTTTCTTT.